These 5 T cell receptor beta chains were all obtained from the same sample, sequenced in a study of OX40 agonist ivuxolimab in advanced cancers. Clones were read by immunoSEQ multiplex PCR, and TCRdb kept only the in-frame ones, dropping some. The sample has approximately 91,000 clones; about 90% are singletons. The material was CD4+ or CD8+ T cells sorted from blood, obtained in a trial of the OX40 agonist ivuxolimab. These receptors were taken from an adult with an advanced solid tumor such as melanoma, head and neck, liver or kidney cancer.

V usage is TRBV6-6 and J usage is TRBJ2-3; TRBD1 matches 10 bases. Per the germline V gene, CDR1 is MNHNY and CDR2 is SVGAGI (reference sequence). J lost 5 bases, V lost 6 bases, and 2 bases had no gene match. The CDR3 has 13 amino acids. CDR3 sequence (DNA): TGTGCCAGCAGCGACAGGGGGCGAGATACGCAGTATTTT. Translation gives CASSDRGRDTQYF.

This clone was found a few times. The genes are TRBV7-9 and TRBJ2-3; 8 nucleotides match TRBD2. CDR1 and CDR2 (germline): SEHNR, FQNEAQ (reference sequence). V gave up 3 bases and J gave up 2 bases; unmatched junction bases: 7. This CDR3 contains 16 residues. The CDR3 region has the DNA TGTGCCAGCAGCTTCTTCCTAGCGGGTACCACAGATACGCAGTATTTT. Protein sequence: CASSFFLAGTTDTQYF.

Turning to this clone: Different DNA sequences within this sample yield the same CDR3. V usage is TRBV2 and J usage is TRBJ1-2, with D possibly being TRBD1 (5 bases). Per germline, CDR1 SNHLY and CDR2 FYNNEI. Trimming removed 6 bases from V and 8 bases from J, with 10 bases in between. The CDR3 runs to 11 residues. The CDR3 loop is CASSETEGYTF. CDR3 coding DNA: TGTGCCAGCAGCGAGACAGAAGGCTACACCTTC.

The chain recombines TRBV7-2 with TRBJ1-5, with 7 bases identical to TRBD1. The CDR3 totals 18 residues. V lost 3 bases to trimming and J lost 3 bases; unmatched junction nucleotides: 14. Germline-derived CDR1 and CDR2 are SGHTA and FQGNSA. CDR3 amino acids: CASSFEPGGRGNNQPQHF. CDR3 coding DNA: TGTGCCAGCAGCTTCGAGCCGGGGGGCAGGGGGAACAATCAGCCCCAGCATTTT.

In DNA, the CDR3 is TGTGCCAGTAGTATTGGCCCAGGGACTAATGAAAAACTGTTTTTT. It yields the protein CASSIGPGTNEKLFF. The rearrangement uses TRBV19 and TRBJ1-4, with TRBD1 as a possible D gene (5 bases). Trimming stripped 3 bases from V and 2 bases from J, with 10 bases between. CDR1 and CDR2 from the germline V gene are LNHDA and SQIVND (reference sequence). CDR3 length: 15 residues.